These T cell receptor beta chains were read from a single sample in a study of blood T cell repertoires in COVID-19. Sequencing was performed with immunoSEQ multiplex PCR; in TCRdb, only in-frame clones are kept and a portion is missing. There are approximately 190,000 clones in the sample; around 86% occur only once, and around 6.3% lies in the top ten. The sample comprised peripheral blood. The receptor set was obtained from a woman aged 35 to 49 with acute or convalescent COVID-19. Each CDR3 is given with its conserved first and last residue. Fields, in order: CDR3 length, D gene, V gene, J gene, clone size, CDR3 DNA, CDR3 protein. The D gene is left open where the match is weak. Where a row states a size, it is once, few, many or the class of an expanded clone; other rows omit it.

>18|NA|TRBV28|TRBJ1-1|NA
TGTGCCAGCAGTATTCTAACAGGGCGTTTCTCGAGGCGTCCTGAAGCTTTCTTT
CASSILTGRFSRRPEAFF
>14|TRBD1|TRBV25-1|TRBJ1-2|once
TGTGCCAGCAGTGAACAGGGGGCTCGCTATGGCTACACCTTC
CASSEQGARYGYTF
>16|NA|TRBV9|TRBJ2-2|once
TGTGCCAGCAGCATTCGGGGGATTCTGAACACCGGGGAGCTGTTTTTT
CASSIRGILNTGELFF
>14|TRBD2|TRBV5-1|TRBJ2-7|NA
TGCGCCAGCAGCTTCAGACTAGCGGGGGATGAGCAGTACTTC
CASSFRLAGDEQYF
>13|TRBD1|TRBV6-5|TRBJ1-5|once
TGTGCCAGCGGGACAGGGGGCAATCAGCCCCAGCATTTT
CASGTGGNQPQHF
>15|NA|TRBV7-9|TRBJ1-5|NA
TGTGCCAGCAGCTTACAGACGCGGCAAGATCAGCCCCAGCATTTT
CASSLQTRQDQPQHF
>12|NA|TRBV2|TRBJ1-1|few
TGTGCCAGCAACCGGGTTCCTACTGAAGCTTTCTTT
CASNRVPTEAFF
>13|NA|TRBV24-1|TRBJ2-5|NA
TGTGCCACCAGTGATTATCAGAAAGAGACCCAGTACTTC
CATSDYQKETQYF
>15|NA|TRBV6-2/TRBV6-3|TRBJ2-3|NA
TGTGCCAGCAGTACCTCTAGCGCGGCCACAGATACGCAGTATTTT
CASSTSSAATDTQYF
>15|NA|TRBV28|TRBJ1-1|NA
TGTGCCAGCAGTTTATTTTCATCAGGATATACTGAAGCTTTCTTT
CASSLFSSGYTEAFF
>17|NA|TRBV7-2|TRBJ1-1|NA
TGTGCCAGCAGCTTAGGAAGGATGAGACTGGTGAACACTGAAGCTTTCTTT
CASSLGRMRLVNTEAFF
>13|TRBD1|TRBV11-2|TRBJ1-1|NA
TGTGCCAGCAGCAGAGGGACAGGCACTGAAGCTTTCTTT
CASSRGTGTEAFF
>14|NA|TRBV24-1|TRBJ1-2|NA
TGTGCCACCAGTGATCCCCCAGGGGATTTTGGCTACACCTTC
CATSDPPGDFGYTF
>12|NA|TRBV19|TRBJ2-7|NA
TGTGCCACCGAGGGATCCACCTACGAGCAGTACTTC
CATEGSTYEQYF
>14|NA|TRBV6-5|TRBJ2-2|NA
TGTGCCAGCACAACGACTATGAACACCGGGGAGCTGTTTTTT
CASTTTMNTGELFF
>16|TRBD2|TRBV10-3|TRBJ2-1|NA
TGTGCCATCAGGAGAGAACCCAGCGGGGCCTACAATGAGCAGTTCTTC
CAIRREPSGAYNEQFF
>15|NA|TRBV10-1|TRBJ2-3|NA
TGCGCCAGCAGCGACGTAGCGCAGAGCACAGATACGCAGTATTTT
CASSDVAQSTDTQYF
>13|NA|TRBV5-1|TRBJ1-1|NA
TGCGCCAGCAGTTCCACAGGGTACTCTGAAGCTTTCTTT
CASSSTGYSEAFF
>14|NA|TRBV25-1|TRBJ1-6|NA
TGTGCCAGCAGCCTAGGACAGCTAAGTCGACCCCTCCACTTT
CASSLGQLSRPLHF
>14|NA|TRBV2|TRBJ2-7|NA
TGTGCCAGCAGTGAACTCAGGGGCTCCTACGAGCAGTACTTC
CASSELRGSYEQYF
>16|TRBD1|TRBV24-1|TRBJ2-7|NA
TGTGCCGCCAGGAGAGAAGCCGGGACAGGGTCTCTCGAGCAGTACTTC
CAARREAGTGSLEQYF